A single sample gave rise to the 6 T cell receptor beta chains below, sequenced in a study of breast tumors, draining lymph nodes, adjacent tissues. TCRdb reanalysed the multiplex PCR reads using MiXCR and keeps one entry per CDR3 protein. The data contain 150,000 to 200,000 distinct CDR3 sequences, about 34% of them singletons. Axillary draining lymph nodes of breast cancer patients supplied the node samples. The sequencing input was axillary lymph node tissue. The receptors stem from a female donor with breast cancer. Some clones in this sample may be carry-over from other donors' samples.

This clonotype was recorded at least ten times. The V gene is TRBV5-1, the J gene TRBJ1-2, with a possible D match to TRBD1 (5 bases). There are 14 residues in the CDR3. Germline V CDR1 and CDR2: SGHRS, YFSETQ. V shed 0 bases and J shed 5 bases, with 11 bases lying between them. The CDR3 sequence is CASSLGDWLYGYTF. DNA for the CDR3: TGCGCCAGCAGCTTGGGGGACTGGCTGTATGGCTACACCTTC.

The sample holds many counts of this clonotype. The chain uses TRBV20-1 and TRBJ2-1, with TRBD2 identical over 7 bases. The V gene's germline CDR1 is DFQATT and CDR2 SNEGSKA (reference sequence). This CDR3 has 20 amino acids. Trimming took 0 bases from V and 0 from J; bases not matched to a gene: 17. CDR3 sequence (DNA): TGCAGTGCTAGAGATAAGCGGGGCCAAATTAGAAAGAGCTCCTACAATGAGCAGTTCTTC. Amino acid sequence: CSARDKRGQIRKSSYNEQFF.

This clonotype was observed many times. This chain links TRBV6-1 with TRBJ1-4; unclear D gene. Germline V gene data show CDR1 as MNHNS and CDR2 as SASEGT. This CDR3 has 14 residues. The ends were cut back, 7 bases at V and 4 bases at J, with 13 bases in the middle. The CDR3 DNA reads TGTGCCAGCACTGAGGTATTGGGTAATGAAAAACTGTTTTTT. It encodes CASTEVLGNEKLFF.

This clonotype was seen ten or more times. This chain uses TRBV20-1 with TRBJ1-4; D possibly corresponds to TRBD1 (5 bases). This CDR3 has 14 amino acids. Germline assignment: CDR1 DFQATT and CDR2 SNEGSKA (reference sequence). Trimming stripped 3 bases from V and 10 bases from J, with 18 bases between. This CDR3 reads CSARVSDQTGKLFF. CDR3 nucleotide sequence: TGCAGTGCTAGGGTCTCGGACCAAACAGGAAAACTGTTTTTT.

This clonotype has at least ten counts. This chain links TRBV6-5 with TRBJ1-6; D unclear. Trimming stripped 5 bases from V and 6 bases from J, with 8 bases between. This CDR3 has 13 amino acids. Germline loops: CDR1 MNHEY, CDR2 SVGAGI. The CDR3 is CASSPTLNSPLHF. Here the CDR3 DNA reads TGTGCCAGCAGTCCTACACTTAATTCACCCCTCCACTTT.

This clonotype came up many times. The chain uses TRBV5-6 and TRBJ2-7; D may correspond to TRBD1 or TRBD2 (5 bases each). Trimming removed 4 bases at V and 0 bases at J, with 26 bases between. Per the germline V gene, CDR1 is SGHDT and CDR2 is YYEEEE. This CDR3 region has 19 residues. The DNA of the CDR3 is TGTGCCAGCAGCGTAGGCCTCCCGTGGTTGGGGGTTAGCTCCTACGAGCAGTACTTC. It translates to CASSVGLPWLGVSSYEQYF.